This is a list of T cell receptor beta chains from one sample in a study of shared clonotypes between healthy human individuals. This table comes from immunoSEQ multiplex PCR, and its TCRdb copy is limited to in-frame clones, with some not included. The sample consists of approximately 2.5 million clones, just over 90% of them appearing once. Sequenced input: naive CD4+ T cells sorted from blood. All receptors derive from a man in his late teens or twenties in good health. CDR3s include the opening cysteine and the closing phenylalanine or tryptophan. Each record gives: clone size, D gene, J gene, V gene, CDR3 DNA, CDR3 protein. D genes are given only for firm matches. Some rows have no size entry. The others give once, few or many, or a class for an expanded clone.

. . TRBJ1-1 TRBV5-1 TGCGCCAGCAGCTGGACGACAAGCCTGAACACTGAAGCTTTCTTT CASSWTTSLNTEAFF
. . TRBJ2-6 TRBV30 TGTGCCTGGAAGACAGGAGGCTCTGGGGCCAACGTCCTGACTTTC CAWKTGGSGANVLTF
. . TRBJ2-7 TRBV5-5 TGTGCCAGCAGCCCCCTATCTCTATCCTACGAGCAGTACTTC CASSPLSLSYEQYF
once . TRBJ2-6 TRBV5-8 TGTGCCAGCAGCTTAACTGGGGCCAACGTCCTGACTTTC CASSLTGANVLTF
. . TRBJ2-7 TRBV10-2 TGCGCCAGCAGTGAAGGGGGTACCCGCTACGAGCAGTACTTC CASSEGGTRYEQYF
. . TRBJ1-1 TRBV11-2 TGTGCCAGCAGCTCGATGGGGGGAGACACTGAAGCTTTCTTT CASSSMGGDTEAFF
once . TRBJ2-3 TRBV11-3 TGTGCCAGCAGCTTTTCGGTTCTCGAGACAGATACGCAGTATTTT CASSFSVLETDTQYF
. TRBD2 TRBJ2-5 TRBV30 TGTGCCTGGAGGAGTAGCGGGGGCCCAGAGACCCAGTACTTC CAWRSSGGPETQYF
once . TRBJ1-5 TRBV19 TGTGCCAGTAGTCTAATTAACCCCCGCAATCAGCCCCAGCATTTT CASSLINPRNQPQHF
. . TRBJ1-2 TRBV4-1 TGCGCCAGCAGCCAAGAACAGGCTTACTATGGCTACACCTTC CASSQEQAYYGYTF
. . TRBJ2-5 TRBV5-1 TGCGCCAGCAGCCCGGCCCGACAGTCACAAGAGACCCAGTACTTC CASSPARQSQETQYF
. . TRBJ1-4 TRBV30 TGTGCCTGGCAGTCGGAACCGAATGAAAAACTGTTTTTT CAWQSEPNEKLFF
. . TRBJ2-7 TRBV10-3 TGTGCCATCAGAGAGCCGGACTTC CAIREPDF
. . TRBJ2-2 TRBV7-2 TGTGCCAGCAGCTTAGACCGGACAGTGGTCGGGGAGCTGTTTTTT CASSLDRTVVGELFF
. TRBD1 TRBJ2-7 TRBV7-2 TGTGCCAGCAGCTTAGCGTGGCAGGGGGCCGGCGAGCAGTACTTC CASSLAWQGAGEQYF
. TRBD1 TRBJ1-1 TRBV5-1 TGCGCCAGCAGCGACCGGGACAGGGGCTCCGAAGCTTTCTTT CASSDRDRGSEAFF
. TRBD1 TRBJ1-5 TRBV5-4 TGTGCCAGCAGCCCCGGGACAGGGGCAAATCAGCCCCAGCATTTT CASSPGTGANQPQHF
. . TRBJ2-4 TRBV7-6 TGTGCCAGCAGCTCGGGGACCGCAGCGAACATTCAGTACTTC CASSSGTAANIQYF
. TRBD1 TRBJ1-6 TRBV6-5 TGTGCCAGCAGTTACTGGTCAGGGGGCAGTTCACCCCTCCACTTT CASSYWSGGSSPLHF
. . TRBJ2-2 TRBV10-3 TGTGCCATTTGCAGCGCGAACACCGGGGAGCTGTTTTTT CAICSANTGELFF
. TRBD1 TRBJ1-6 TRBV27 TGTGCCAGCGGATCCGGGACAGGGGTTTATTCACCCCTCCACTTT CASGSGTGVYSPLHF
. . TRBJ1-5 TRBV30 TGTGCCTGGAGTGTAGGCCAGGGCAATCAGCCCCAGCATTTT CAWSVGQGNQPQHF
. TRBD1 TRBJ1-5 TRBV6-6 TGTGCCAGCAGTTCCGACAGGGGAGGGGGCAATCAGCCCCAGCATTTT CASSSDRGGGNQPQHF
. . TRBJ2-6 TRBV27 TGTGCCAGCAGTTCATGGACTATAGGGGCCAACGTCCTGACTTTC CASSSWTIGANVLTF
. . TRBJ1-1 TRBV11-2 TGTGCCAGCAGCTTAGTTGGAGGGCGGAACACTGAAGCTTTCTTT CASSLVGGRNTEAFF
. . TRBJ1-6 TRBV25-1 TGTGCCAGCAGTGAATGGGAAGGGGATCGCTCACCCCTCCACTTT CASSEWEGDRSPLHF
. . TRBJ2-3 TRBV11-2 TGTGCCAGCCACTCGCGGGCGGCAGATACGCAGTATTTT CASHSRAADTQYF
. TRBD2 TRBJ2-7 TRBV6-4 TGTGCCAGCCCCCGAGGCGGGAGGTCCTACGAGCAGTACTTC CASPRGGRSYEQYF
once . TRBJ2-7 TRBV7-2 TGTGCCAGCAGCTTATACATAATTTCCTACGAGCAGTACTTC CASSLYIISYEQYF
. . TRBJ2-3 TRBV28 TGTGCCAGCAGTTCCGGGGGAATGACAGATACGCAGTATTTT CASSSGGMTDTQYF
. . TRBJ1-2 TRBV6-1 TGTGCCAGCATCGGCCCAGGGACCATTAACTATGGCTACACCTTC CASIGPGTINYGYTF
. . TRBJ2-7 TRBV7-9 TGTGCCAGCAGCTTAGCGGGGGCCCGATACGAGCAGTACTTC CASSLAGARYEQYF
. TRBD1 TRBJ1-1 TRBV14 TGTGCCAGCGGAAGGACAGGGAGTGAAGCTTTCTTT CASGRTGSEAFF
. . TRBJ2-1 TRBV5-1 TGCGCCAGCAGCTTGGTTTTGGGGCTGGGTAATGAGCAGTTCTTC CASSLVLGLGNEQFF
. . TRBJ2-5 TRBV30 TGTGCCTGGAGTGCGCTCATGGCAGAGACCCAGTACTTC CAWSALMAETQYF
. . TRBJ2-7 TRBV10-3 TGTGCCATCAGTGAGCCTTCCGACAGGTACGAGCAGTACTTC CAISEPSDRYEQYF
few . TRBJ1-5 TRBV10-3 TGTGCCATCAGTGACGGGGGGAGTCAGCCCCAGCATTTT CAISDGGSQPQHF